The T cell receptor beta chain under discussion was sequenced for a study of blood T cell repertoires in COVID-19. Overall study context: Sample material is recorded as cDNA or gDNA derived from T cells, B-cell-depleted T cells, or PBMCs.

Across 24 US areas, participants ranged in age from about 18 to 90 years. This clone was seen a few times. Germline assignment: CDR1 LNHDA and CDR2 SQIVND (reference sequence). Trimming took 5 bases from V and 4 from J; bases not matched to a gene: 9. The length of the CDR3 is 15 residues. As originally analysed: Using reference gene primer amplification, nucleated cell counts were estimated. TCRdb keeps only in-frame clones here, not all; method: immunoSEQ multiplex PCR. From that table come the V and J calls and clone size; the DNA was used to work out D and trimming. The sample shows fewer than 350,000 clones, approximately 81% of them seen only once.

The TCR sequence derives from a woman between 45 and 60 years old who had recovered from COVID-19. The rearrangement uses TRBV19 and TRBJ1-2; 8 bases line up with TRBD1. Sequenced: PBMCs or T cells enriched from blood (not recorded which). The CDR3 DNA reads TGTGCCAGTAGTGATGGACAGGGCGTCATCTATGGCTACACCTTC. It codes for CASSDGQGVIYGYTF.